The 21 T cell receptor beta chains in this list originate from one sample, sequenced in a study of human T cells and chemical hapten exposure. TCRdb re-derived calls from the RACE reads in MiXCR, one entry per CDR3 protein. The top ten clones hold under 3.5% of a sample with around 69,000 distinct CDR3 sequences, roughly 8.5% of them seen once. The time point: patch test 2, 6 weeks after DPC sensitization. The treatment is: therapeutic diphenylcyclopropenone sensitization with weekly scalp DPC. Sample: whole blood, taken in connection with sensitization to the hapten diphenylcyclopropenone (DPC). The receptors here all came from a woman aged 50 to 65 with alopecia areata. Some clones in this sample may be carry-over from other donors' samples.

This clonotype was recorded a few times. This chain connects TRBV2 to TRBJ1-5; D gene uncertain. The CDR3 covers 13 residues. The germline V gene encodes CDR1 SNHLY and CDR2 FYNNEI. V shed 4 bases and J shed 4 bases, with 8 bases lying between them. DNA for the CDR3: TGTGCCAGCAGTGCCGGCCGGAATCAGCCCCAGCATTTT. It codes for CASSAGRNQPQHF.

The chain carries TRBV30 and TRBJ2-6, with D possibly matching TRBD1 (6 bases). Trimming took 4 bases from V and 4 from J, leaving 11 bases between them. This CDR3 region has 14 residues. Germline CDR1 and CDR2: GTSNPN and SVGIG (reference sequence). Here the CDR3 reads CAWNRAGGANVLTF. CDR3 bases: TGTGCCTGGAACAGGGCAGGGGGGGCCAACGTCCTGACTTTC.

This clonotype turned up a few times. The rearrangement uses TRBV3-1 and TRBJ1-2, with a tentative D call TRBD1 (6 bases). Germline CDR1 and CDR2: LGHDT and YNNKEL (reference sequence). The CDR3 covers 14 residues. V was shortened by 4 bases and J by 1 base, with 10 bases between the two germline ends. Here the CDR3 DNA reads TGTGCCAGCAGCCCGGAGGACAGTAACTATGGCTACACCTTC. This codes for CASSPEDSNYGYTF.

This clonotype was recorded a few times. The V and J genes are TRBV20-1 and TRBJ2-2; D remains unclear. The CDR3 contains 13 residues. Per germline, CDR1 DFQATT and CDR2 SNEGSKA (reference sequence). The V gene lost 7 bases and the J gene lost 1 base, with 10 bases spanning the gap. The CDR3 DNA is TGCAGTGTCCGACTTCAGAACACCGGGGAGCTGTTTTTT. Translated: CSVRLQNTGELFF.

This clonotype was counted at least ten times. The DNA of the CDR3 is TGCAGCATAAGGACAGGGGGCAATTCACCCCTCCACTTT. Its translation: CSIRTGGNSPLHF. This rearrangement joins TRBV29-1 to TRBJ1-6; 11 bases fit TRBD1. CDR3 length equals 13 residues. The V segment lost 8 bases and the J segment 7 bases; nucleotides outside the gene matches: 4. The germline V gene has CDR1 SQVTM and CDR2 ANQGSEA.

This clonotype was detected only a few times. CDR3 sequence: CASSQPGRGNTIYF. CDR3 DNA: TGTGCCAGCAGCCAACCCGGCAGGGGAAACACCATATATTTT. The chain links TRBV14 to TRBJ1-3; D is ambiguous. The germline gives CDR1 SGHDN, CDR2 FVKESK. The germline V and J ends were trimmed by 2 bases and 4 bases, with 9 bases remaining between them. The CDR3 spans 14 residues.

This chain links TRBV19 with TRBJ2-3; 12 nucleotides align to TRBD2. Germline CDR1 is LNHDA and CDR2 is SQIVND (reference sequence). Unmatched junction bases numbered 5, after V lost 1 base and J lost 6 bases. The CDR3 covers 16 residues. The CDR3, as DNA: TGTGCCAGTAGTATAGGACTAGCGGGAGTAGCCGATACGCAGTATTTT. It encodes CASSIGLAGVADTQYF.

This clonotype has just a few counts. This sequence joins TRBV13 and TRBJ2-1, with TRBD1 as a possible D gene (5 bases). This CDR3 is 13 amino acids long. Germline-derived CDR1 and CDR2 are PRHDT and FYEKMQ (reference sequence). The V and J ends lost 0 bases and 6 bases respectively, with 6 bases between them. Here the CDR3 reads CASSLGRVNEQFF. The CDR3 bases are TGTGCCAGCAGCTTAGGCAGGGTCAATGAGCAGTTCTTC.

This clonotype was recorded at least ten times. V usage is TRBV5-4 and J usage is TRBJ2-3; 11 bases line up with TRBD2. Germline V gene lookup returns CDR1 SGHNT and CDR2 YYREEE (reference sequence). This CDR3 is 16 amino acids long. V trimming: 1 base; J trimming: 4 bases; junction bases outside the gene matches: 5. CDR3 protein: CASSLPTSGAADTQYF. CDR3 in DNA: TGTGCCAGCAGCTTGCCGACTAGCGGGGCGGCAGATACGCAGTATTTT.

This chain joins TRBV6-2 or TRBV6-3 and TRBJ2-3; D not resolved. CDR1 and CDR2 (germline): MNHEY, SVGEGT. V dropped 4 bases and J dropped 4 bases, with 15 bases sitting between them. This CDR3 is built from 15 residues. This CDR3 is CASSSVGIVADTQYF. CDR3 coding DNA: TGTGCCAGCAGTTCCGTGGGGATAGTGGCAGATACGCAGTATTTT.

This chain connects TRBV19 to TRBJ2-1, with 16 bases that match TRBD2. CDR3 length equals 16 residues. The ends lost 5 bases at V and 9 bases at J; junction bases unmatched: 7. Germline V gene lookup returns CDR1 LNHDA and CDR2 SQIVND (reference sequence). CDR3 loop: CASSRGTSGGAREQFF. The CDR3 bases are TGTGCCAGTAGTCGCGGGACTAGCGGGGGGGCCCGTGAGCAGTTCTTC. Full variable domain (outside the CDR3, taken from reference TRBV19 and TRBJ2-1): DGGITQSPKYLFRKEGQNVTLSCEQNLNHDAMYWYRQDPGQGLRLIYYSQIVNDFQKGDIAEGYSVSREKKESFPLTVTSAQKNPTAFYLCASSRGTSGGAREQFFGPGTRLTVL.

This clonotype occurred a few times. This chain uses TRBV7-2 with TRBJ2-7; D call uncertain. The CDR3 is 13 residues long. Germline V gene sequence: CDR1 SGHTA, CDR2 FQGNSA. Trimming took off 0 bases at V and 13 bases at J, with 16 bases between the two ends. CDR3 nucleotide sequence: TGTGCCAGCAGCTTAGCGGAGCTGCAGGATGTATACTTC. It is translated as CASSLAELQDVYF. The whole variable domain, remainder taken from reference TRBV7-2 and TRBJ2-7, is GAGVSQSPSNKVTEKGKDVELRCDPISGHTALYWYRQSLGQGLEFLIYFQGNSAPDKSGLPSDRFSAERTGGSVSTLTIQRTQQEDSAVYLCASSLAELQDVYFGPGTRLTVT.

This clonotype was counted between two and nine times. The V and J genes are TRBV6-2 or TRBV6-3 and TRBJ1-1; no clear D. Germline CDR1 MNHEY, CDR2 SVGEGT. V was shortened by 8 bases and J by 5 bases, with 12 bases between the two germline ends. This CDR3 region has 12 residues. As DNA, the CDR3 is TGTGCCAGCGTGAAGTCGGGTACTGAAGCTTTCTTT. Protein sequence: CASVKSGTEAFF.

This clonotype was detected many times. The chain couples TRBV6-5 to TRBJ1-5; D gene uncertain. Trimming removed 0 bases at V and 1 base at J, with 4 bases between. The germline V gene has CDR1 MNHEY and CDR2 SVGAGI. The CDR3 covers 14 residues. The CDR3 sequence: CASSYSGSNQPQHF. The CDR3 DNA is TGTGCCAGCAGTTACTCAGGCAGCAATCAGCCCCAGCATTTT.

This clonotype was counted at least ten times. The chain uses TRBV30 and TRBJ1-5, with unresolved D. Trimming removed 0 bases at V and 3 bases at J, with 12 bases between. Germline lookup yields CDR1 GTSNPN and CDR2 SVGIG (reference sequence). The CDR3 consists of 15 residues. CDR3 sequence reads: CAWSVRGGNNQPQHF. As DNA, the CDR3 is TGTGCCTGGAGTGTACGTGGAGGTAACAATCAGCCCCAGCATTTT.

The chain combines TRBV28 with TRBJ1-1; no firm D call. Germline CDR1 and CDR2: MDHEN and SYDVKM. Between the trimmed V and J ends, which lost 5 bases and 6 bases, there was a span of 7 bases. This CDR3 is 11 amino acids long. The CDR3 sequence: CASSPPPEAFF. Written as DNA, the CDR3 is TGTGCCAGCAGTCCCCCGCCTGAAGCTTTCTTT.

This CDR3 reads CASSYQGAHNSPLHF. CDR3 sequence (DNA): TGTGCCAGCAGCTATCAGGGGGCCCATAATTCACCCCTCCACTTT. V is TRBV7-2 and J is TRBJ1-6; 8 bases are a match to TRBD1. This CDR3 is 15 amino acids long. The germline CDR1 and CDR2 sequences are SGHTA and FQGNSA. J was trimmed by 5 bases and V by 4 bases; bases with no gene match: 4.

There are many counts of this clonotype. The chain carries TRBV6-5 and TRBJ2-1; 7 bases line up with TRBD1. The germline V gene has CDR1 MNHEY and CDR2 SVGAGI. V shed 6 bases, J shed 8 bases, and the junction held 13 bases outside the gene matches. This CDR3 is 15 amino acids long. CDR3 in amino acids: CASRLETGSNYEQFF. DNA of the CDR3: TGTGCCAGCAGGCTAGAGACAGGGAGTAATTATGAGCAGTTCTTC.

This clonotype was counted at least ten times. This chain connects TRBV29-1 to TRBJ1-1; D is unresolved. CDR1 and CDR2 from the germline V gene are SQVTM and ANQGSEA. This CDR3 is 14 amino acids long. The ends were cut back, 5 bases at V and 3 bases at J, with 16 bases in the middle. CDR3 loop: CSVKPGIRDTEAFF. In DNA, the CDR3 is TGCAGCGTTAAACCGGGAATCCGGGACACTGAAGCTTTCTTT. The variable domain in full, completed from reference TRBV29-1 and TRBJ1-1, reads SAVISQKPSRDICQRGTSLTIQCQVDSQVTMMFWYRQQPGQSLTLIATANQGSEATYESGFVIDKFPISRPNLTFSTLTVSNMSPEDSSIYLCSVKPGIRDTEAFFGQGTRLTVV.

This clonotype has ten or more counts. This chain joins TRBV10-3 and TRBJ1-5; D unresolved. Deletions cut 8 bases from V and 3 bases from J, with 14 bases between. Germline CDR1 reads ENHRY; CDR2 reads SYGVKD. This CDR3 is built from 14 residues. As DNA, the CDR3 is TGTGCCATCGCCCACCCCGGAGACAATCAGCCCCAGCATTTT. Its protein product is CAIAHPGDNQPQHF.

This clonotype has more than one count but fewer than ten. The chain has TRBV6-6 and TRBJ1-2, with D maybe TRBD1 (5 bases). V was shortened by 8 bases and J by 3 bases, with 16 bases between the two germline ends. CDR3 length equals 14 residues. The germline gives CDR1 MNHNY, CDR2 SVGAGI (reference sequence). The CDR3 sequence: CASLGRGEDYGYTF. CDR3 DNA: TGTGCCAGCCTGGGTAGAGGGGAAGACTATGGCTACACCTTC.